Shown below are 20 T cell receptor beta chains from a single sample sequenced in a study of Graves' ophthalmopathy and Graves' hyperthyroidism. Transcripts of RNA were the source for amplifying TCR beta CDR3 regions. First-round RT-PCR with HTBI primers preceded a second-round multiplex PCR. TCRdb analysed the multiplex PCR reads with MiXCR anew, one entry per CDR3 protein. The table lists approximately 380,000 distinct CDR3 sequences, 20% to 25% of them singletons, with under 3.5% in the top ten. Sequences were obtained from peripheral blood. The receptors originated from a young woman with stable Graves' hyperthyroidism.

This clonotype was recorded many times. J is TRBJ1-1 and V is TRBV6-2 or TRBV6-3; no definite D call. The CDR3 spans 11 residues. V was pared by 7 bases and J by 3 bases, with 6 bases between. Looked up from germline, CDR1 is MNHEY and CDR2 is SVGEGT. The CDR3 spells CASKGYTEAFF. The DNA of the CDR3 is TGTGCCAGCAAGGGTTACACTGAAGCTTTCTTT.

The chain carries TRBV12-3 or TRBV12-4 and TRBJ1-1, with D tentatively TRBD1 (6 bases). The CDR3 is 11 amino acids. V was clipped by 10 bases and J by 6 bases, with 12 bases between them. CDR3 in DNA: TGTGCCAACTCCAGGGGCGCTGAAGCTTTCTTT. It specifies CANSRGAEAFF.

This clonotype showed up many times. The gene calls are TRBV7-9 and TRBJ2-2, with TRBD1 matching over 8 bases. V trimming: 5 bases; J trimming: 5 bases; junction bases outside the gene matches: 7. The CDR3 totals 15 residues. The germline V gene has CDR1 SEHNR and CDR2 FQNEAQ (reference sequence). The CDR3 bases are TGTGCCAGCAGCCCGGACAGGGATGGAACCGGGGAGCTGTTTTTT. Translation: CASSPDRDGTGELFF. Variable domain in full (rest from reference TRBV7-9 and TRBJ2-2): DTGVSQNPRHKITKRGQNVTFRCDPISEHNRLYWYRQTLGQGPEFLTYFQNEAQLEKSRLLSDRFSAERPKGSFSTLEIQRTEQGDSAMYLCASSPDRDGTGELFFGEGSRLTVL.

This clonotype was counted many times. The CDR3: CASSRQGEDGYTF. In DNA form, the CDR3 reads TGCGCCAGCAGCCGACAGGGAGAAGATGGCTACACCTTC. The chain links TRBV5-1 to TRBJ1-2; TRBD1 matches 7 bases. With 4 bases clipped from V and 6 bases from J, the junction kept 6 bases outside the gene matches. The CDR3 runs 13 residues. Germline V gives CDR1 SGHRS, CDR2 YFSETQ.

This clonotype was seen more than once but under ten times. The chain employs TRBV12-3 or TRBV12-4 and TRBJ1-2; no reliable D call. The V gene lost 2 bases and the J gene lost 2 bases, with 9 bases spanning the gap. This CDR3 comprises 14 residues. The DNA for the CDR3 is TGTGCCAGCAGTTTAAAGCTGGAAAACTATGGCTACACCTTC. It specifies CASSLKLENYGYTF.

In its sample, this clonotype was seen many times. V usage is TRBV12-3 or TRBV12-4 and J usage is TRBJ1-1; the D is unclear. V lost 3 bases and J lost 3, with 8 bases in between. CDR3 length: 13 residues. This CDR3 is CASSFVGDTEAFF. The CDR3 DNA sequence: TGTGCCAGCAGTTTCGTGGGTGACACTGAAGCTTTCTTT.

The table lists this clonotype with many counts. The chain combines TRBV10-1 with TRBJ2-7; 7 nucleotides line up with TRBD2. CDR1 is WNHNN and CDR2 is SYGVQD in the germline V gene (reference sequence). Unmatched junction bases numbered 3, after V lost 2 bases and J lost 2 bases. The CDR3 sequence is 14 residues long. The CDR3 DNA sequence: TGCGCCAGCAGTGAGGGGGGGGATCCCTACGAGCAGTACTTC. This translates into CASSEGGDPYEQYF.

This clonotype came up many times. CDR3 protein: CASSIPGAGNTIYF. As DNA, the CDR3 is TGTGCCAGTAGTATTCCGGGGGCTGGAAACACCATATATTTT. The V and J genes are TRBV19 and TRBJ1-3; possibly TRBD1 for D (5 bases). The CDR3 contains 14 residues. In germline, CDR1 is LNHDA, CDR2 SQIVND (reference sequence). V was shortened by 3 bases and J by 2 bases, with 8 bases between the two germline ends.

This clonotype was counted many times. The rearrangement uses TRBV20-1 and TRBJ2-5, with D possibly being TRBD2 (6 bases). Germline CDR1 and CDR2: DFQATT and SNEGSKA (reference sequence). This CDR3 has 16 residues. The ends were cut back, 3 bases at V and 3 bases at J, with 20 bases in the middle. The CDR3 DNA reads as TGCAGTGCTAGTGGGGCGGGAAACTTGGGGGAAGAGACCCAGTACTTC. Encoded protein: CSASGAGNLGEETQYF.

This clonotype was detected many times. This sequence joins TRBV5-6 and TRBJ1-2; possibly TRBD1 for D (5 bases). Looked up from germline, CDR1 is SGHDT and CDR2 is YYEEEE. The V end was cut by 1 base, the J end by 4 bases, with 17 bases between. The CDR3 length is 16 residues. The CDR3 DNA reads TGTGCCAGCAGCTTGCGTCGGCGACAAAGGGGCTATGGCTACACCTTC. Its protein product is CASSLRRRQRGYGYTF.

The chain combines TRBV12-3 or TRBV12-4 with TRBJ2-5; D possibly corresponds to TRBD1 (6 bases). Trimming took 5 bases from V and 5 from J, leaving 15 bases between them. The CDR3 covers 14 residues. The CDR3 spells CASSRSGGAETQYF. CDR3 sequence (DNA): TGTGCCAGCAGTCGATCTGGGGGCGCGGAGACCCAGTACTTC.

This clonotype was seen a handful of times. The gene calls are TRBV11-1 and TRBJ2-7; the match to TRBD2 covers 7 bases. The CDR3 runs to 12 residues. Germline V lookup: CDR1 SGHAT, CDR2 FQDESV (reference sequence). The V segment lost 5 bases and the J segment 5 bases; nucleotides outside the gene matches: 3. DNA of the CDR3: TGTGCCAGCAGCCCCGCGGGGGACGAGCAGTACTTC. Protein sequence: CASSPAGDEQYF.

This clonotype came up many times. The chain joins TRBV30 to TRBJ2-7; tentative D call: TRBD2 (6 bases). This CDR3 comprises 12 residues. The V gene's germline CDR1 is GTSNPN and CDR2 SVGIG (reference sequence). The V end lost 7 bases, the J end lost 0 bases, and 10 bases lay between the germline ends. In DNA form, the CDR3 reads TGTGCCTCCCGACTAGACTCCTACGAGCAGTACTTC. The encoded protein is CASRLDSYEQYF.

This clonotype has ten or more counts. The gene calls are TRBV7-2 and TRBJ2-7; D is ambiguous. This CDR3 spans 13 amino acids. Germline lookup yields CDR1 SGHTA and CDR2 FQGNSA. V shed 1 base and J shed 6 bases, with 10 bases lying between them. This chain's CDR3 is CASSLENRIEQYF. The CDR3 DNA follows: TGTGCCAGCAGCTTAGAGAATCGGATCGAGCAGTACTTC.

This clonotype came up many times. The chain employs TRBV25-1 and TRBJ2-2, with D possibly being TRBD2 (5 bases). Trimming cost V 4 bases and J 3 bases, with 15 bases left between them. Germline CDR1 and CDR2: MGHDK and SYGVNS. The length of the CDR3 is 16 residues. CDR3 nucleotide sequence: TGTGCCAGCAGTGGAACTAAGACTACGGACACCGGGGAGCTGTTTTTT. It encodes CASSGTKTTDTGELFF.

This clonotype was seen more than once but under ten times. The rearrangement joins TRBV27 to TRBJ1-1, with 11 bases that match TRBD1. The CDR3 is 17 residues long. Germline CDR1 MNHEY, CDR2 SMNVEV (reference sequence). V was clipped by 7 bases and J by 1 base; unmatched bases: 11. The CDR3 sequence: CASKPDRGLWGNTEAFF. Written as DNA, the CDR3 is TGTGCCAGCAAGCCGGACAGGGGGCTATGGGGGAACACTGAAGCTTTCTTT.

This chain links TRBV6-1 with TRBJ1-5; the match to TRBD1 covers 7 bases. Looked up from germline, CDR1 is MNHNS and CDR2 is SASEGT. The CDR3 spans 15 residues. Trimming took 1 base from V and 4 from J; bases not matched to a gene: 4. CDR3 region: CASSEVSGGNQPQHF. The CDR3 DNA follows: TGTGCCAGCAGTGAAGTTTCAGGGGGAAATCAGCCCCAGCATTTT.

In this sample, this clonotype turned up many times. This chain connects TRBV4-2 to TRBJ2-2; 12 bases align to TRBD2. The germline CDR1 and CDR2 sequences are LGHNA and YNFKEQ. This CDR3 spans 18 amino acids. The V and J ends lost 1 base and 6 bases, in that order; junction bases with no gene match: 9. DNA of the CDR3: TGTGCCAGCAGCCAAGGAATCTACGCTAGCGGGAGGGCCGGGGAGCTGTTTTTT. It is translated as CASSQGIYASGRAGELFF.

This clonotype was seen at least ten times. The genes are TRBV18 and TRBJ2-5; 10 positions match TRBD2. V was clipped by 4 bases and J by 1 base; unmatched bases: 6. This CDR3 has 16 residues. Germline CDR1 reads KGHSH; CDR2 reads LQKENI. The DNA of the CDR3 is TGTGCCAGCTCACATCTAGCGGGAGTCTCCCAAGAGACCCAGTACTTC. Residues: CASSHLAGVSQETQYF.

This clonotype was observed at least ten times. A much bigger clone sits one base away, suggesting this may be a read error. This chain uses TRBV7-9 with TRBJ2-7, with unresolved D. The germline V and J ends were trimmed by 4 bases and 3 bases, with 4 bases remaining between them. There are 11 residues in the CDR3. Germline values: CDR1 SEHNR, CDR2 FQNEAQ (reference sequence). The CDR3 region is CASSYNYEQYF. CDR3 bases: TGTGCCAGCAGCTACAACTACGAGCAGTACTTC.